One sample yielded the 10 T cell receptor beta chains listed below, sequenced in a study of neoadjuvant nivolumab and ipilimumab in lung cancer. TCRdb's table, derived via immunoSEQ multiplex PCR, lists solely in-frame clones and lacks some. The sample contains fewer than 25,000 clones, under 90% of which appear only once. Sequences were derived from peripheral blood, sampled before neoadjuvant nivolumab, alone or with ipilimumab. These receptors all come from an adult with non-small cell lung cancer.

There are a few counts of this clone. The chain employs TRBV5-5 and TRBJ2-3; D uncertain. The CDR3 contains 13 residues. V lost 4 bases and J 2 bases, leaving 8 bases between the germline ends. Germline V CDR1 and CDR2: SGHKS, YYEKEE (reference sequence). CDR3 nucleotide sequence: TGTGCCAGCAGCCTAGGGCCCACAGATACGCAGTATTTT. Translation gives CASSLGPTDTQYF.

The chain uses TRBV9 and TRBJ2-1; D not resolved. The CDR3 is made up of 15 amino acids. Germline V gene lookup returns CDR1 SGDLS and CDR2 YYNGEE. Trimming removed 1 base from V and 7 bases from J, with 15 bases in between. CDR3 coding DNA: TGTGCCAGCAGCGTAAGGGCTGGAGTTAAAAATGAGCAGTTCTTC. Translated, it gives CASSVRAGVKNEQFF.

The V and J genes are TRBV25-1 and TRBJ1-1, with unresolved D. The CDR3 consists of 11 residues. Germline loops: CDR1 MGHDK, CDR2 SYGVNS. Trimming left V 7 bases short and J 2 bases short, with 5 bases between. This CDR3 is CASTLNTEAFF. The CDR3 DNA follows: TGTGCCAGCACCTTAAACACTGAAGCTTTCTTT.

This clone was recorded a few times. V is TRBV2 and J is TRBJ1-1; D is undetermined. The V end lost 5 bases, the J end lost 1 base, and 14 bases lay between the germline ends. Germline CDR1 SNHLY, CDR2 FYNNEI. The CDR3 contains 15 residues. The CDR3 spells CASSQFAPSNTEAFF. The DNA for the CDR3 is TGTGCCAGCAGTCAATTCGCCCCATCGAACACTGAAGCTTTCTTT.

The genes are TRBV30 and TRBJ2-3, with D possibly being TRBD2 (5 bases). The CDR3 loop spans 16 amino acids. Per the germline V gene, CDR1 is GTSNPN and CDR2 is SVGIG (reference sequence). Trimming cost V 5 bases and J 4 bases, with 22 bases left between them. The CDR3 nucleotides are TGTGCCTGGTCGTATGGGTGGAGGACCGTCCCAGATACGCAGTATTTT. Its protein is CAWSYGWRTVPDTQYF.

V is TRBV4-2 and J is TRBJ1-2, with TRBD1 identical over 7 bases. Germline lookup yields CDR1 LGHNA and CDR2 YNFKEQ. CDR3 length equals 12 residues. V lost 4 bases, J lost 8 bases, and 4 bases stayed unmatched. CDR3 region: CASSPPQGGYTF. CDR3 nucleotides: TGTGCCAGCAGCCCCCCACAGGGGGGCTACACCTTC.

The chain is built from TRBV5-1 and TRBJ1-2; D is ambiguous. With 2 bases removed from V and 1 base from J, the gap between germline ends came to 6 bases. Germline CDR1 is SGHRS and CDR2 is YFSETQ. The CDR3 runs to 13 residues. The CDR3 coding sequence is TGCGCCAGCAGCTTCGGGGATAACTATGGCTACACCTTC. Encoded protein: CASSFGDNYGYTF.

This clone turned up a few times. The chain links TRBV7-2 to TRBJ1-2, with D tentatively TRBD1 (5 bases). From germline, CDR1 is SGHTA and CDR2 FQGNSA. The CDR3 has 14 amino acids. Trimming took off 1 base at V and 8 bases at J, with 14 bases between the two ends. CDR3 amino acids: CASSLEGTAGGYTF. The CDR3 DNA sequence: TGTGCCAGCAGCTTAGAAGGGACGGCTGGGGGCTACACCTTC.

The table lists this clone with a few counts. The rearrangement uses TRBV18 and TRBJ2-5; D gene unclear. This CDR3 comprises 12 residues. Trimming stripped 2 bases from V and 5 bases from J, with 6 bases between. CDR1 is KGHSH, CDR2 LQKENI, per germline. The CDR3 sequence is CASSPMGETQYF. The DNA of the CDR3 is TGTGCCAGCTCACCAATGGGGGAGACCCAGTACTTC.

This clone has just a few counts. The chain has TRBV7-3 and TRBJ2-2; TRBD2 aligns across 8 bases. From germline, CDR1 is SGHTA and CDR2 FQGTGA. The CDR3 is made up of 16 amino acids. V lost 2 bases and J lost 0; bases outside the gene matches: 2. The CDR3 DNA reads TGTGCCAGCAGCTTAGCGGGAGGACCGAACACCGGGGAGCTGTTTTTT. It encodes CASSLAGGPNTGELFF.